This entry is about one TCR beta chain. Its antigen remains unidentified. This sample stems from a study of beta chain features in type 1 diabetes. General observations from the study: Moderate yet significant TCRB CDR3 shortening was seen in Type 1 diabetes patients in all four CD4+ subsets.

Trimming at V came to 2 bases and at J to 5 bases, leaving 1 base not matched to a gene. The CDR3 runs to 13 residues. Per the germline V gene, CDR1 is SGHRS and CDR2 is YFSETQ. Of the isolated RNA, all was reverse transcribed, and so the sequenced material was expressed TCRB transcripts. Using immunoSEQ multiplex PCR, the repertoire was profiled, and TCRdb retains in-frame clones only, with some absent. This table has more than 250,000 clones, about 24% appearing once. Material for sequencing was naive CD4+ T cells from blood. The source of this sequence is a young woman with type 1 diabetes. The V call is TRBV5-1, the J call TRBJ2-1, with 7 bases that match TRBD2. For the CDR3, the DNA is TGCGCCAGCAGCTTTGGGAGGGACAATGAGCAGTTCTTC. Its protein is CASSFGRDNEQFF.